This passage covers 9 T cell receptor beta chains from one sample sequenced in a study of Tregs in tolerant kidney transplant recipients. TCRdb keeps only in-frame clones here, not all; method: immunoSEQ multiplex PCR. The sample shows some 57,000 clones, around 93% of them seen only once. Related graft donors supplied nonmyeloablative bone marrow transplants, and mixed chimerism was transient. This material consisted of CD8+ T cells from blood (PBMCs), taken 24 months after the transplant. The source of these receptors is a human patient who received a combined kidney and bone marrow transplant. Certain T cells may be donor cells from the graft.

The genes are TRBV7-8 and TRBJ2-5; 14 positions agree with TRBD2. Germline V CDR1 and CDR2: SGHVS, FQNEAQ. After removal of 4 bases from V and 2 bases from J, the junction contained 3 bases not matched to a gene. The CDR3 runs to 16 residues. The CDR3 coding sequence is TGTGCCAGCAGCTCCCGGACTAGCGGGGGGCAAGAGACCCAGTACTTC. Translated, it gives CASSSRTSGGQETQYF. Full variable domain (missing parts from reference TRBV7-8 and TRBJ2-5): GAGVSQSPRYKVAKRGQDVALRCDPISGHVSLFWYQQALGQGPEFLTYFQNEAQLDKSGLPSDRFFAERPEGSVSTLKIQRTQQEDSAVYLCASSSRTSGGQETQYFGPGTRLLVL.

V usage is TRBV13 and J usage is TRBJ2-1; D perhaps matches TRBD2 (6 bases). CDR3 length: 15 residues. Germline V lookup: CDR1 PRHDT, CDR2 FYEKMQ (reference sequence). V was clipped by 7 bases and J by 2 bases, with 15 bases between them. The CDR3 DNA reads as TGTGCCAGCACCACCGGGCTAGCGACCTACAATGAGCAGTTCTTC. Translating it yields CASTTGLATYNEQFF.

This chain joins TRBV9 and TRBJ2-1, with TRBD2 identical over 14 bases. There are 16 residues in the CDR3. Germline V gene lookup returns CDR1 SGDLS and CDR2 YYNGEE. V was clipped by 2 bases and J by 10 bases; unmatched bases: 8. The CDR3 loop reads CASSVAPGTSGGEQFF. Here the CDR3 DNA reads TGTGCCAGCAGCGTCGCACCCGGGACTAGCGGGGGAGAGCAGTTCTTC.

The chain has TRBV27 and TRBJ2-7; no definite D call. CDR3 size: 17 residues. V lost 5 bases and J 4 bases, leaving 24 bases between the germline ends. Germline V gives CDR1 MNHEY, CDR2 SMNVEV (reference sequence). The CDR3 nucleotides read TGTGCCAGCAGTCCCTCTCGCTCGGAGCTCTTTTCTTACGAGCAGTACTTC. Its protein is CASSPSRSELFSYEQYF.

This clone was seen only once. The junction and the germline gene differ at one end; a read error may be behind it. The CDR3: CASSLAGGNYEQYF. CDR3 bases: TGTGCCAGCAGCCTAGCGGGAGGAAATTACGAGCAGTACTTC. This chain connects TRBV7-9 to TRBJ2-7; TRBD2 matches at 11 bases. The CDR3 totals 14 residues. Germline CDR1 is SEHNR and CDR2 is FQNEAQ (reference sequence). Combining the CDR3 with reference TRBV7-9 and TRBJ2-7 gives the whole variable domain DTGVSQNPRHKITKRGQNVTFRCDPISEHNRLYWYRQTLGQGPEFLTYFQNEAQLEKSRLLSDRFSAERPKGSFSTLEIQRTEQGDSAMYLCASSLAGGNYEQYFGPGTRLTVT.

The chain recombines TRBV27 with TRBJ1-1; 8 nucleotides line up with TRBD1. The V and J ends lost 5 bases and 4 bases, in that order; junction bases with no gene match: 6. The CDR3 runs 14 residues. CDR1 is MNHEY and CDR2 is SMNVEV in the germline V gene (reference sequence). The CDR3 DNA sequence: TGTGCCAGCAGTGTCACAGGGGGTAGCACTGAAGCTTTCTTT. Translation: CASSVTGGSTEAFF.

The rearrangement uses TRBV5-6 and TRBJ2-1; 12 positions match TRBD2. J was trimmed by 3 bases and V by 4 bases; bases with no gene match: 2. Germline CDR1 reads SGHDT; CDR2 reads YYEEEE. This CDR3 comprises 15 residues. The CDR3 bases are TGTGCCAGCAGCATACTAGCGGGGGGCTACAATGAGCAGTTCTTC. Its protein is CASSILAGGYNEQFF.

V is TRBV19 and J is TRBJ2-7; D call uncertain. This CDR3 is 13 amino acids long. Germline CDR1 is LNHDA and CDR2 is SQIVND (reference sequence). V lost 1 base to trimming and J lost 3 bases, with 7 bases between them. This CDR3 reads CASSIGPYYEQYF. CDR3 sequence (DNA): TGTGCCAGTAGTATAGGGCCGTACTACGAGCAGTACTTC.

The V and J genes are TRBV9 and TRBJ2-2, with 7 bases fitting TRBD1. V lost 3 bases, J lost 4 bases, and 3 bases stayed unmatched. CDR3 length: 14 residues. Germline V gene data show CDR1 as SGDLS and CDR2 as YYNGEE. The CDR3 region has the DNA TGTGCCAGCAGCGACAGACAGGGCACCGGGGAGCTGTTTTTT. It is translated as CASSDRQGTGELFF.